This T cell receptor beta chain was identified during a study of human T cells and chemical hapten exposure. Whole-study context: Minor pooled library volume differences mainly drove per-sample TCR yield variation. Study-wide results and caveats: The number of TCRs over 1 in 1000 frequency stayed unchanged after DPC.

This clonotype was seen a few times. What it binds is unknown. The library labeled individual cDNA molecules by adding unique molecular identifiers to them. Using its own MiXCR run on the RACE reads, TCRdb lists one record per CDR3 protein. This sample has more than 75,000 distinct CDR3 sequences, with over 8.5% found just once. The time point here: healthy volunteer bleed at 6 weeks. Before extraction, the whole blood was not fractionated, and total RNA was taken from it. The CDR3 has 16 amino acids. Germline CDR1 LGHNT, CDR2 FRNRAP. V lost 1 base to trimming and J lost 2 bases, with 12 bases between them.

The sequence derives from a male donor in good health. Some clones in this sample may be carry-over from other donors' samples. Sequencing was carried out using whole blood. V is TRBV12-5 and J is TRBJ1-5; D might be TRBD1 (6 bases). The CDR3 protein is CASGLERGPRNQPQHF. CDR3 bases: TGTGCTAGTGGTTTGGAGCGGGGGCCCCGCAATCAGCCCCAGCATTTT.